Below are 8 T cell receptor beta chains sequenced from a single sample in a study of identical twins. TCRdb analysed the 5' RACE reads with MiXCR anew, one entry per CDR3 protein. The table has some 730,000 distinct CDR3 sequences, around a sixth seen once. The sample was also reused in another study, on T cells expressing NK-cell markers.

Sequenced: PBMCs. These TCRs come from a woman in her late teens or twenties in good health.

This clonotype came up many times. The genes are TRBV20-1 and TRBJ2-5; 7 bases agree with TRBD1. Trimming removed 4 bases from V and 2 bases from J; junction bases left unmatched: 10. CDR1 and CDR2 from the germline V gene are DFQATT and SNEGSKA (reference sequence). The length of the CDR3 is 15 residues. The CDR3 protein is CSAKGDSEGQETQYF. The CDR3 DNA reads TGCAGTGCTAAGGGGGACAGTGAAGGTCAAGAGACCCAGTACTTC.

V usage is TRBV20-1 and J usage is TRBJ2-3; 12 nucleotides match TRBD2. The germline gives CDR1 DFQATT, CDR2 SNEGSKA (reference sequence). The V gene end was trimmed by 6 bases and the J gene end by 5 bases; junction bases not matched to a gene: 18. The CDR3 length is 18 residues. CDR3 sequence: CSASGLAGGPGKKDTQYF. Here the CDR3 DNA reads TGCAGTGCCAGCGGTCTAGCGGGGGGGCCGGGAAAGAAAGATACGCAGTATTTT.

The chain recombines TRBV25-1 with TRBJ1-2, with a tentative D call TRBD1 (6 bases). Germline CDR1 MGHDK, CDR2 SYGVNS. The CDR3 sequence is 13 residues long. V shed 6 bases and J shed 6 bases, with 14 bases lying between them. This CDR3 is CASRGSRGNGYTF. CDR3 bases: TGTGCCAGCAGGGGATCCAGGGGCAATGGCTACACCTTC.

The chain has TRBV24-1 and TRBJ2-3; D gene ambiguous. The length of the CDR3 is 14 residues. Germline CDR1 reads KGHDR; CDR2 reads SFDVKD. Trimming cost V 3 bases and J 3 bases, with 9 bases left between them. As DNA, the CDR3 is TGTGCCACCAGTGATCCGTTGGGGACAGATACGCAGTATTTT. Translating it yields CATSDPLGTDTQYF.

This clonotype was observed a single time. This chain links TRBV7-8 with TRBJ2-5, with 8 nucleotides matching TRBD2. Unmatched junction bases numbered 17, after V lost 6 bases and J lost 5 bases. The CDR3 runs 17 residues. The germline V gene has CDR1 SGHVS and CDR2 FQNEAQ. The CDR3 reads CASRTSGGGFFKETQYF. CDR3 bases: TGTGCCAGCAGGACCTCCGGGGGGGGTTTTTTTAAGGAGACCCAGTACTTC.

The V call is TRBV5-1, the J call TRBJ2-5; D unresolved. CDR1 is SGHRS, CDR2 YFSETQ, per germline. Trimming took 0 bases from V and 4 from J, leaving 16 bases between them. This CDR3 has 16 amino acids. The CDR3 region is CASSLGSTQVGETQYF. CDR3 coding DNA: TGCGCCAGCAGCTTGGGTAGCACCCAAGTTGGAGAGACCCAGTACTTC.

This clonotype was counted only a few times. This chain connects TRBV7-2 to TRBJ1-3; 7 bases fit TRBD1. CDR3 length: 13 residues. The V gene's germline CDR1 is SGHTA and CDR2 FQGNSA. V lost 6 bases and J lost 4; bases outside the gene matches: 3. CDR3 sequence: CASRQGQGNTIYF. Written as DNA, the CDR3 is TGTGCCAGCAGACAGGGGCAGGGAAACACCATATATTTT.

The CDR3 region is CAIGGLAGGSETQYF. The CDR3 nucleotides are TGTGCCATCGGGGGGCTAGCGGGAGGGTCAGAGACCCAGTACTTC. This rearrangement joins TRBV10-3 to TRBJ2-5, with 12 bases lining up with TRBD2. Germline trimming cut 8 bases from V and 4 bases from J; bases unmatched to any gene: 8. Germline CDR1 and CDR2: ENHRY and SYGVKD. The length of the CDR3 is 15 residues.